This T cell receptor (beta chain) was identified in a study of multiple sclerosis patients with progressive multifocal leukoencephalopathy. General study results and limits: Preferential TRBV-TRBJ pairings or common gene usage were not detected at PML.

The sample's time point: roughly 6 months of natalizumab therapy. All PML patients were female, and all patients had earlier interferon beta. Samples T1 and T2 were drawn at 6 and 12 months of therapy, respectively. The assay was immunoSEQ multiplex PCR, and TCRdb's table has in-frame clones only and misses some. The profile covers 29,000 or so clones, with 85% to 90% appearing a single time and approximately 1.4% taken by the ten largest. In regard to this clone: Its antigen is unidentified.

The sequence was obtained from a human donor with multiple sclerosis. The specimen was PBMCs, collected from a patient treated with natalizumab.

CDR3 protein: CASSDRSGANVLTF. In nucleotides, the CDR3 is TGTGCCAGCAGTGACAGGTCTGGGGCCAACGTCCTGACTTTC. The V and J genes are TRBV6-4 and TRBJ2-6; D not certain. The CDR3 runs to 14 residues. Germline values: CDR1 MRHNA, CDR2 SNTAGT. The germline V and J ends were trimmed by 2 bases and 1 base, with 3 bases remaining between them.